Shown below are 9 T cell receptor beta chains from a single sample sequenced in a study of T cells in Graves' hyperthyroidism and ophthalmopathy. The TCR beta CDR3 regions underwent amplification using RNA transcripts as the source. The primer set for the first-round RT-PCR of the TCR CDR3 was HTBI. From the multiplex PCR reads, TCRdb called clonotypes with MiXCR, one entry per CDR3 protein. Of a few hundred thousand distinct CDR3 sequences in the sample, approximately 14% were seen once. The material sequenced was blood. The receptors derive from a woman aged 30 to 39 with Graves' hyperthyroidism.

The chain combines TRBV5-6 with TRBJ2-5, with 8 bases identical to TRBD2. CDR1 is SGHDT, CDR2 YYEEEE, per germline. This CDR3 comprises 15 residues. J gave up 1 base and V 3 bases, and 5 bases lay outside the gene matches. CDR3 amino acids: CASSYVTSGQETQYF. DNA of the CDR3: TGTGCCAGCAGCTACGTTACTAGCGGCCAAGAGACCCAGTACTTC.

This clonotype has at least ten counts. The rearrangement joins TRBV18 to TRBJ1-1, with 11 bases fitting TRBD1. The CDR3 runs to 16 residues. Germline V gene sequence: CDR1 KGHSH, CDR2 LQKENI. V lost 3 bases to trimming and J lost 4 bases; unmatched junction nucleotides: 7. Here the CDR3 reads CASSPQDRGPGTEAFF. The CDR3 DNA follows: TGTGCCAGCTCACCCCAGGACAGGGGGCCGGGCACTGAAGCTTTCTTT. Filled out from reference TRBV18 and TRBJ1-1, the complete variable domain reads NAGVMQNPRHLVRRRGQEARLRCSPMKGHSHVYWYRQLPEEGLKFMVYLQKENIIDESGMPKERFSAEFPKEGPSILRIQQVVRGDSAAYFCASSPQDRGPGTEAFFGQGTRLTVV.

This clonotype was counted at least ten times. The CDR3 coding sequence is TGTGCCAGCAGTGATCAGACAACTAACACCGGGGAGCTGTTTTTT. Its translation is CASSDQTTNTGELFF. V is TRBV2 and J is TRBJ2-2; D is ambiguous. This CDR3 comprises 15 residues. V was clipped by 3 bases and J by 2 bases, with 10 bases between them. Germline CDR1 reads SNHLY; CDR2 reads FYNNEI.

This clonotype was seen a few times. V gene TRBV9 combines with J gene TRBJ1-2, with D perhaps TRBD1 (6 bases). V was trimmed by 0 bases and J by 2 bases, leaving 11 bases between them. This CDR3 is 15 amino acids long. Germline CDR1 and CDR2: SGDLS and YYNGEE. CDR3 sequence: CASSVGRGENYGYTF. In DNA form, the CDR3 reads TGTGCCAGCAGCGTAGGTAGGGGGGAAAACTATGGCTACACCTTC.

The V and J genes are TRBV28 and TRBJ2-7; either TRBD1 or TRBD2 may supply D (7 bases each). Germline V lookup: CDR1 MDHEN, CDR2 SYDVKM. This CDR3 is built from 16 residues. Trimming shortened V by 5 bases and J by 0 bases, and 17 bases separated the two germline ends. The CDR3 sequence: CASSRQGGVSSYEQYF. In DNA form, the CDR3 reads TGTGCCAGCAGTAGGCAGGGGGGGGTAAGCTCCTACGAGCAGTACTTC. The full variable domain, completed using reference TRBV28 and TRBJ2-7, is DVKVTQSSRYLVKRTGEKVFLECVQDMDHENMFWYRQDPGLGLRLIYFSYDVKMKEKGDIPEGYSVSREKKERFSLILESASTNQTSMYLCASSRQGGVSSYEQYFGPGTRLTVT.

This clonotype was recorded many times. The rearrangement joins TRBV30 to TRBJ2-1, with 7 bases matching TRBD2. V trimming: 4 bases; J trimming: 10 bases; junction bases outside the gene matches: 10. This CDR3 spans 13 amino acids. Germline assignment: CDR1 GTSNPN and CDR2 SVGIG (reference sequence). The CDR3 protein is CAWILAGVREQFF. The DNA for the CDR3 is TGTGCCTGGATTCTTGCGGGAGTGAGGGAGCAGTTCTTC.

The gene calls are TRBV7-8 and TRBJ1-5; 12 bases line up with TRBD1. Germline CDR1 reads SGHVS; CDR2 reads FQNEAQ. The J segment lost 6 bases and the V segment lost 1 base, leaving 7 bases of the junction unmatched. The CDR3 loop spans 17 amino acids. Here the CDR3 reads CASSLEYRDRGLQPQHF. Written as DNA, the CDR3 is TGTGCCAGCAGCTTAGAGTACCGGGACAGGGGGCTTCAGCCCCAGCATTTT.

The sample holds many counts of this clonotype. This chain links TRBV3-1 with TRBJ2-1; 10 bases agree with TRBD2. The J segment lost 7 bases and the V segment lost 3 bases, leaving 6 bases of the junction unmatched. In germline, CDR1 is LGHDT, CDR2 YNNKEL (reference sequence). The CDR3 length is 15 residues. In DNA form, the CDR3 reads TGTGCCAGCAGCCAGTCTAGCGGGAGCGCGAATGAGCAGTTCTTC. This gives the protein CASSQSSGSANEQFF.

The CDR3 loop is CASSSPQGSGAAGNTIYF. In DNA form, the CDR3 reads TGTGCCAGCAGCTCCCCCCAAGGGTCGGGGGCGGCTGGAAACACCATATATTTT. This chain connects TRBV7-9 to TRBJ1-3, with D perhaps matching TRBD1 (6 bases). CDR1 is SEHNR, CDR2 FQNEAQ, per germline (reference sequence). CDR3 length: 18 residues. V shed 4 bases and J shed 2 bases, with 21 bases lying between them.